The T cell receptor beta chain described here comes from a study of cytomegalovirus exposure and HLA in healthy donors (dated 2017 in TCRdb). Describing the broader study: The 666 repertoires of the first cohort and the 95 to 150 validation repertoires were produced on the same platform, according to a later analysis. The study aimed to test whether cataloging public T cell receptors could reveal signatures of past pathogen exposure. Besides the first cohort of approximately 670 subjects, a separate validation cohort made up of 120 different subjects was used. High-throughput TCR immunosequencing, statistical association of individual TCRs with disease status, and machine learning were combined to predict cytomegalovirus infection status. Broader findings and caveats from the paper: The classifier was reported to diagnose cytomegalovirus status with high specificity and sensitivity in both the original cohort and the validation cohort. All 120 or so repertoires were used to score co-occurrence in the validation cohort in a later analysis, because that analysis had no HLA typing for the cohort. According to the authors, the approach could potentially be generalized to other disease states and immunological phenotypes. A few of the identified cytomegalovirus-associated TCR beta chains were confirmed in vitro to be specific for cytomegalovirus antigens. In a later analysis, TCRs clustered in the first cohort were found to also tend to co-occur in the 120 or so validation repertoires, with around 94% of cluster scores above 0. In the study, some 160 TCR beta chains were listed as associated with cytomegalovirus. While some public TCRs were present in many individuals, most TCR sequences turned up only very rarely across donors.

Note on this clone: The antigen it binds to is not known. Base qualities are missing; no much larger clone stands one base away.

The CDR3 goes from the cysteine to the phenylalanine over 15 residues. Here the CDR3 DNA is all that survives: 45 bases in frame from base 1. Deletion took 6 bases off V and 1 base off J, with a span of 14 bases between the germline ends. The CDR1 and CDR2 encoded by the germline V gene are ENHRY and SYGVKD. The method was the immunoSEQ multiplex PCR assay. Under the source paper's analysis protocol: To diagnose cytomegalovirus status from the catalog of TCR beta chain sequences, a statistical classification framework was built. What TCRdb holds here is the immuneACCESS table cut down to in-frame rearrangements. Part of the clones is not present; checked against another copy, under half of the missing clones reflect an unresolved V gene, and the others are unexplained. V and J calls plus clone size are reproduced from that table; the DNA served to infer D and trimming. This sample comprises 150,000 to 200,000 clones, approximately 86% of them detected only once. Less than 3% of the sample is held by the ten biggest clonotypes.

Donors formed part of the validation cohort, which comprised 95 to 150 subjects and was distinct from the first cohort of under 750 subjects. The receptor comes from a man aged 18 to 30 in good health and CMV-seropositive. The V gene is TRBV10-3 and the J gene is TRBJ2-3; the D gene remains uncertain. The sample comprised PBMCs. The bases are TGTGCCATCAGCCAAACCGAGGAAGGCACAGATACGCAGTATTTT. This is translated as CAISQTEEGTDTQYF.